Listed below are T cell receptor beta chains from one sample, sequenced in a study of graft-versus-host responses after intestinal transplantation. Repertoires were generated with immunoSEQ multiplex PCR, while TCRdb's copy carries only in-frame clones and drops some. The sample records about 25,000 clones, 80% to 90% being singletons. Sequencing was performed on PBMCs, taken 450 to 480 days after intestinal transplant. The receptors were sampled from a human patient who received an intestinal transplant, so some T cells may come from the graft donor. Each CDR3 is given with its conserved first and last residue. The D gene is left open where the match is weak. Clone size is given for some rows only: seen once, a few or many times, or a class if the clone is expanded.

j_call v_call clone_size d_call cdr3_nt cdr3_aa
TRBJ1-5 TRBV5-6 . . TGTGCCAGCAGCTTGGGGGGGGGCTTGGGGCCCCAGCATTTT CASSLGGGLGPQHF
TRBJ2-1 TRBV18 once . TGTGCCAGCTCACCACGGGTGAACCCGACGAGCTCCTACAATGAGCAGTTCTTC CASSPRVNPTSSYNEQFF
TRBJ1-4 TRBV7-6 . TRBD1 TGTGCCAGCAGCCGAAGGGGGGGACAGGGGAATGAAAAACTGTTTTTT CASSRRGGQGNEKLFF
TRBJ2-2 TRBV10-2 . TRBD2 TGCGCCAGCAACCCAGACGGGAGGGTCACCGGGGAGCTGTTTTTT CASNPDGRVTGELFF
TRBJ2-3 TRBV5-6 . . TGTGCCAGCAACCGACTGGAATCACAGTACACAGATACGCAGTATTTT CASNRLESQYTDTQYF
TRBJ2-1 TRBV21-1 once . TGTGCCAGCAGCAAGACTAGCGGGGTTTACAATGAGCAGTTCTTC CASSKTSGVYNEQFF
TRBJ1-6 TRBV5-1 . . TGCGCCAGCAGCCGGACCTTGACAGAGAGTTCACCCCTCCACTTT CASSRTLTESSPLHF
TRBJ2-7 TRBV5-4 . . TGTGCCAGCAGCTCGGTAAGCTCCTACGAGCAGTACTTC CASSSVSSYEQYF
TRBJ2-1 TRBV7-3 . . TGTGCCAGCAGCAAAACGGGGGATGAGCAGTTCTTC CASSKTGDEQFF
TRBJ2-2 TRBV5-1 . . TGCGCCAGCAGCTTTCAGGGAAACACCGGGGAGCTGTTTTTT CASSFQGNTGELFF
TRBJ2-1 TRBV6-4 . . TGTGCCAGCAGTGTTGGCTCAGGCCCTTACAATGAGCAGTTCTTC CASSVGSGPYNEQFF
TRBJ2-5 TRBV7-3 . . TGTGCCAGCAGCTTAACGGGGAACCAAGAGACCCAGTACTTC CASSLTGNQETQYF
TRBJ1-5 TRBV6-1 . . TGTGCCAGCAGAACGGGACATTATAGCAATCAGCCCCAGCATTTT CASRTGHYSNQPQHF
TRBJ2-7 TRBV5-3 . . TGTGCCAGCCCACAACCCTTTGGCGAGCAGTACTTC CASPQPFGEQYF
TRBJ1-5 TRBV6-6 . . TGTGCCAGCAGTTACGGGGCCCTCAATCAGCCCCAGCATTTT CASSYGALNQPQHF
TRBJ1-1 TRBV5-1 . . TGCGCCAGCAGCGAGAGGGGGTTGGACACTGAAGCTTTCTTT CASSERGLDTEAFF